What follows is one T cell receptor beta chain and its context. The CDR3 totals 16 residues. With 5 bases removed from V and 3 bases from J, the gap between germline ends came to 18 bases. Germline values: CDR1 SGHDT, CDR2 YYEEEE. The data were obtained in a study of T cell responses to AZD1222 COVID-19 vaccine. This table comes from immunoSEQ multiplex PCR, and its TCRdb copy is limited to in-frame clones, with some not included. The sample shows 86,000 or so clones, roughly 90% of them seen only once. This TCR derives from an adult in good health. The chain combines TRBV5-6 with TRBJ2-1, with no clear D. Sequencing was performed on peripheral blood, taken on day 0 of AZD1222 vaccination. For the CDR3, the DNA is TGTGCCAGCAGACCCGTGGGTAGCCCTATCTACAATGAGCAGTTCTTC. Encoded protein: CASRPVGSPIYNEQFF.